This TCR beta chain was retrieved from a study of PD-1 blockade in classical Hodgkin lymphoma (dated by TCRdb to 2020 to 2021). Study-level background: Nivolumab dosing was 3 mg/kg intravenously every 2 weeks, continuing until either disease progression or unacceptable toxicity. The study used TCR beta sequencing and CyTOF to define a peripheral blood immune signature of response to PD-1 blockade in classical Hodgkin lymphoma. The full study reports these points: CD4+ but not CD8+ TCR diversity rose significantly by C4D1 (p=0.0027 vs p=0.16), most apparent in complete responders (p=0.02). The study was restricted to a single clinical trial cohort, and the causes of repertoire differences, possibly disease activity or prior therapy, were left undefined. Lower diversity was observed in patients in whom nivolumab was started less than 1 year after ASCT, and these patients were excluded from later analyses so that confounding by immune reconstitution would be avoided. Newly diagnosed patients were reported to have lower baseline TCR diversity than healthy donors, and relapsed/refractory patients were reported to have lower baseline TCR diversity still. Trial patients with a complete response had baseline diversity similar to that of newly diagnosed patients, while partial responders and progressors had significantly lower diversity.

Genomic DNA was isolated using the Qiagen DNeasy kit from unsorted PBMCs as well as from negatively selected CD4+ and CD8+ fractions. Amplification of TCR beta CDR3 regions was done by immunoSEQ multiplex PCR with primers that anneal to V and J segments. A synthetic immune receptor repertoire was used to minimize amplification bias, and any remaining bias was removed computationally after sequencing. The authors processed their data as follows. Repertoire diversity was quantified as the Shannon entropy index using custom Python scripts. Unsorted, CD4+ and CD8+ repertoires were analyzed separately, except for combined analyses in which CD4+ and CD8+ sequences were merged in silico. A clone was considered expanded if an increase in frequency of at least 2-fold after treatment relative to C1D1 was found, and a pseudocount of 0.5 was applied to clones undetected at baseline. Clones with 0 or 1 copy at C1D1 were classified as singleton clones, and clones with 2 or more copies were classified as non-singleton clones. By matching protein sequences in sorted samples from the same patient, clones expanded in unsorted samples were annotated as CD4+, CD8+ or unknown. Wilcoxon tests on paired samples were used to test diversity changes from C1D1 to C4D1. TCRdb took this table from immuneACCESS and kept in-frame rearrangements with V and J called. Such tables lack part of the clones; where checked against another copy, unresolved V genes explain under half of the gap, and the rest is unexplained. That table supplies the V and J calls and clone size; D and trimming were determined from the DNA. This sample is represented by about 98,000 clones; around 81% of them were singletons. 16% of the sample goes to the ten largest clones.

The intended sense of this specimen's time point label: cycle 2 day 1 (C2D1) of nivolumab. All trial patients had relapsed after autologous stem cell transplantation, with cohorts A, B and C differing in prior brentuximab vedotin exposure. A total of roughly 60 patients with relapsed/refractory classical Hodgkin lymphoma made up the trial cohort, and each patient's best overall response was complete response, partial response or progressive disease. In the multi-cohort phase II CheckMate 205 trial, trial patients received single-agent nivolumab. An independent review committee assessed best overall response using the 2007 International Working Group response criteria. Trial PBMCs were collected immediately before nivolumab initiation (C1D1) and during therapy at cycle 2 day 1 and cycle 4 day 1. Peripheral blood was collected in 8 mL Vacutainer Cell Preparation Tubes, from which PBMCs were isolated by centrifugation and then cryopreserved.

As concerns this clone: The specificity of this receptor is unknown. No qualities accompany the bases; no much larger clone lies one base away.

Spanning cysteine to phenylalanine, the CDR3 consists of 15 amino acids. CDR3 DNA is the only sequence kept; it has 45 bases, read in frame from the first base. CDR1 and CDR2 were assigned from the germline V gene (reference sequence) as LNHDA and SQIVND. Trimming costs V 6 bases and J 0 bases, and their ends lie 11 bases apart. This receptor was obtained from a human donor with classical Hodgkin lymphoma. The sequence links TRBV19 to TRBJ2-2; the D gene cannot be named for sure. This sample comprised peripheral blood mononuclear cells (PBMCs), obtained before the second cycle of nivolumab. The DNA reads TGTGCCAGTAGCCTTCTCCCCGCGAACACCGGGGAGCTGTTTTTT. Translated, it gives CASSLLPANTGELFF.